The rows below give T cell receptor beta chains drawn from one sample of a study of blood T cell repertoires in COVID-19. Clones were read by immunoSEQ multiplex PCR, and TCRdb kept only the in-frame ones, dropping some. The sample has 150,000 to 190,000 clones, 75% to 90% seen once. The material sequenced was peripheral blood. The receptors come from a woman between 35 and 50 years old with acute or convalescent COVID-19. Both conserved end residues are part of each CDR3. D genes are given only for firm matches. A row's size may be missing; if present it is once, few, many or a size class.

d_call,clone_size,j_call,v_call,cdr3_aa,cdr3_nt
-,once,TRBJ2-7,TRBV4-1,CASSQEWRANYEQYF,TGCGCCAGCAGCCAAGAATGGCGGGCCAACTACGAGCAGTACTTC
TRBD2,-,TRBJ2-3,TRBV9,CASSAPTSGGPPDTQYF,TGTGCCAGCAGCGCCCCCACTAGCGGGGGCCCGCCAGATACGCAGTATTTT
-,-,TRBJ1-1,TRBV30,CAWSGYIEAFF,TGTGCCTGGAGTGGTTATATCGAAGCTTTCTTT
TRBD2,-,TRBJ2-3,TRBV4-2,CASSRVAGVSGGPTDTQYF,TGTGCCAGCAGCCGAGTTGCTGGTGTTAGCGGGGGGCCCACAGATACGCAGTATTTT
-,-,TRBJ2-3,TRBV24-1,CATSGRGAGHTDTQYF,TGTGCCACCAGTGGAAGGGGCGCCGGGCACACAGATACGCAGTATTTT
TRBD2,-,TRBJ2-1,TRBV6-5,CASELWTSGGNEQFF,TGTGCCAGCGAGCTTTGGACCAGCGGGGGCAATGAGCAGTTCTTC
-,once,TRBJ2-5,TRBV7-8,CASSPRVATTETQYF,TGTGCCAGCAGCCCTAGGGTAGCGACAACCGAGACCCAGTACTTC
-,-,TRBJ2-5,TRBV3-1/TRBV3-2,CASSPRLEGTQYF,TGTGCCAGCAGCCCCAGACTAGAGGGGACCCAGTACTTC
TRBD1,-,TRBJ1-2,TRBV15,CATSKWDSVGHGYTF,TGTGCCACCAGCAAATGGGACAGTGTCGGCCATGGCTACACCTTC
TRBD2,-,TRBJ2-2,TRBV11-3,CASSLGGGATGELFF,TGTGCCAGCAGCTTAGGCGGGGGGGCAACCGGGGAGCTGTTTTTT
-,-,TRBJ2-1,TRBV19,CASSLEVGGSYNEQFF,TGTGCCAGTAGTTTAGAGGTTGGGGGGAGTTACAATGAGCAGTTCTTC
TRBD1,-,TRBJ1-5,TRBV9,CASSPQGVSNQPQHF,TGTGCCAGCAGCCCACAGGGGGTGAGCAATCAGCCCCAGCATTTT
TRBD2,-,TRBJ2-1,TRBV5-1,CASSSILAGGYNEQFF,TGCGCCAGCAGCTCGATTCTAGCGGGAGGCTACAATGAGCAGTTCTTC
TRBD1,-,TRBJ2-3,TRBV24-1,CATSDHRDRGDTQYF,TGTGCCACCAGTGATCACCGGGACAGGGGTGATACGCAGTATTTT
-,-,TRBJ2-5,TRBV13,CASSLVMPMDRDSQETQYF,TGTGCCAGCAGCTTAGTTATGCCCATGGACAGAGACTCCCAAGAGACCCAGTACTTC
-,-,TRBJ2-7,TRBV19,CASSIGNHGYEQYF,TGTGCCAGTAGTATCGGGAACCACGGCTACGAGCAGTACTTC
TRBD2,-,TRBJ2-5,TRBV4-2,CASSQSNLAGVEETQYF,TGTGCCAGCAGCCAAAGCAATCTAGCGGGAGTAGAAGAGACCCAGTACTTC
-,-,TRBJ2-7,TRBV7-2,CASSSRNGQAYEQYF,TGTGCCAGCAGCTCCCGTAATGGGCAGGCCTACGAGCAGTACTTC
-,-,TRBJ1-1,TRBV18,CASSPLSGGYTEAFF,TGTGCCAGCTCACCCTTATCGGGAGGATACACTGAAGCTTTCTTT
-,-,TRBJ1-2,TRBV7-8,CASSLAPRERGYGYTF,TGTGCCAGCAGCTTAGCCCCCCGGGAACGAGGCTATGGCTACACCTTC
-,-,TRBJ1-1,TRBV30,CAWQRDTEAFF,TGTGCCTGGCAGAGGGACACTGAAGCTTTCTTT
-,-,TRBJ2-1,TRBV2,CASSEDVWTTGGNEQFF,TGTGCCAGCAGTGAAGACGTCTGGACTACAGGAGGGAATGAGCAGTTCTTC
-,-,TRBJ2-3,TRBV5-1,CASSLVGDPRGMTDTQYF,TGCGCCAGCAGCTTGGTTGGAGACCCGCGGGGTATGACAGATACGCAGTATTTT
-,-,TRBJ2-1,TRBV7-9,CASSLARSYNEQFF,TGTGCCAGCAGCTTAGCGAGGAGCTACAATGAGCAGTTCTTC
-,-,TRBJ2-7,TRBV2,CATRRAVTISYEQYF,TGTGCCACACGGCGGGCTGTTACCATATCCTACGAGCAGTACTTC
TRBD1,-,TRBJ2-1,TRBV30,CAWSVRDRYNEQFF,TGTGCCTGGAGTGTTCGGGACAGGTACAATGAGCAGTTCTTC
-,-,TRBJ1-1,TRBV29-1,CSGTRDTETEAFF,TGCAGCGGTACACGGGACACGGAGACTGAAGCTTTCTTT
-,-,TRBJ1-5,TRBV6-5,CASSNSPNQPQHF,TGTGCCAGCAGTAACAGCCCTAATCAGCCCCAGCATTTT
-,-,TRBJ2-3,TRBV29-1,CSVEKRSTDTQYF,TGCAGCGTTGAAAAGCGGAGCACAGATACGCAGTATTTT
-,-,TRBJ1-1,TRBV19,CASSAPRFDTEAFF,TGTGCCAGTAGTGCTCCCAGGTTTGACACTGAAGCTTTCTTT
TRBD1,-,TRBJ1-5,TRBV7-2,CASETGTGFNQPQHF,TGTGCCAGCGAAACCGGGACAGGGTTCAATCAGCCCCAGCATTTT
-,-,TRBJ1-3,TRBV3-1/TRBV3-2,CASSQGGNSGNTIYF,TGTGCCAGCAGCCAAGGAGGGAACTCTGGAAACACCATATATTTT